This TCR beta chain was captured in a study of T cells in Graves' hyperthyroidism and ophthalmopathy. V gave up 4 bases and J gave up 0 bases, with 13 bases separating them. CDR1 LGHDT and CDR2 YNNKEL come from the germline V gene (reference sequence). The CDR3 has 16 amino acids. TCR beta CDR3 regions were amplified from RNA transcripts. An initial round of RT-PCR targeting the TCR CDR3 relied on the HTBI primer set. TCRdb re-called the multiplex PCR reads with MiXCR, one entry per CDR3 protein. The sample lists hundreds of thousands of distinct CDR3 sequences; approximately 14% were seen once. V and J are TRBV3-1 and TRBJ1-5; D not certain. The TCR was taken from a woman aged 18-29 years with Graves' hyperthyroidism. Material for sequencing was blood. CDR3 loop: CASSPSGTVSNQPQHF. The CDR3 coding sequence is TGTGCCAGCAGCCCTTCAGGCACAGTTAGCAATCAGCCCCAGCATTTT.